Listed below are T cell receptor beta chains from one sample, sequenced in a study of neurological immune-mediated disorders. One entry per CDR3 protein results from TCRdb running MiXCR on the 5' RACE reads. The sample yields about 59,000 distinct CDR3 sequences, about 4% seen once. The sample consisted of PBMCs. The receptors shown here come from a woman in her forties or fifties with multiple sclerosis. Each CDR3 is given with its conserved first and last residue. D genes are given only for firm matches. Only part of the rows carry a size: once, few, many, or a class if the clone is expanded.

j_gene: TRBJ2-1; abundance: -; d_gene: -; v_gene: TRBV20-1; CDR3aa: CSARDERATYNEQFF; CDR3nt: TGCAGTGCTAGAGATGAGAGGGCTACCTACAATGAGCAGTTCTTC
j_gene: TRBJ2-1; abundance: many; d_gene: TRBD2; v_gene: TRBV2; CDR3aa: CASSGEAGIGDEQFF; CDR3nt: TGTGCCAGCAGTGGGGAAGCGGGAATAGGGGATGAGCAGTTCTTC
j_gene: TRBJ1-1; abundance: many; d_gene: -; v_gene: TRBV20-1; CDR3aa: CSATLQGGTEAFF; CDR3nt: TGCAGTGCTACTCTACAGGGTGGCACTGAAGCTTTCTTT
j_gene: TRBJ2-7; abundance: many; d_gene: -; v_gene: TRBV3-1; CDR3aa: CASSPAVAQFEQYF; CDR3nt: TGTGCCAGCAGCCCAGCGGTAGCCCAGTTCGAGCAGTACTTC
j_gene: TRBJ2-5; abundance: many; d_gene: -; v_gene: TRBV20-1; CDR3aa: CSARELQGAEETQYF; CDR3nt: TGCAGTGCTAGAGAACTACAAGGGGCCGAAGAGACCCAGTACTTC
j_gene: TRBJ1-4; abundance: many; d_gene: -; v_gene: TRBV9; CDR3aa: CASSPLGGRGGEKLFF; CDR3nt: TGTGCCAGCAGCCCTCTCGGGGGCAGGGGAGGTGAAAAACTGTTTTTT
j_gene: TRBJ1-6; abundance: many; d_gene: -; v_gene: TRBV14; CDR3aa: CASSQILNSPLHF; CDR3nt: TGTGCCAGCAGCCAAATTCTGAATTCACCCCTCCACTTT
j_gene: TRBJ1-4; abundance: many; d_gene: -; v_gene: TRBV29-1; CDR3aa: CSARQVNEKLFF; CDR3nt: TGCAGCGCAAGACAGGTTAATGAAAAACTGTTTTTT
j_gene: TRBJ2-3; abundance: many; d_gene: TRBD2; v_gene: TRBV15; CDR3aa: CATSRASAGADTQYF; CDR3nt: TGTGCCACCAGCAGAGCTTCGGCGGGAGCGGATACGCAGTATTTT
j_gene: TRBJ1-1; abundance: many; d_gene: -; v_gene: TRBV11-2; CDR3aa: CASGESLNTEAFF; CDR3nt: TGTGCCAGTGGGGAGAGCCTGAACACTGAAGCTTTCTTT
j_gene: TRBJ2-3; abundance: many; d_gene: -; v_gene: TRBV4-3; CDR3aa: CASSGAGHINTDTQYF; CDR3nt: TGCGCCAGCAGCGGTGCGGGACATATAAACACAGATACGCAGTATTTT
j_gene: TRBJ1-1; abundance: many; d_gene: -; v_gene: TRBV5-1; CDR3aa: CASSLAGRMNTEAFF; CDR3nt: TGCGCCAGCAGCTTGGCGGGACGAATGAACACTGAAGCTTTCTTT
j_gene: TRBJ1-2; abundance: many; d_gene: -; v_gene: TRBV3-1; CDR3aa: CASSNWQPPYGYTF; CDR3nt: TGTGCCAGCAGCAATTGGCAGCCACCCTATGGCTACACCTTC
j_gene: TRBJ2-3; abundance: many; d_gene: -; v_gene: TRBV7-2; CDR3aa: CASSLQALTDTQYF; CDR3nt: TGTGCCAGCAGCTTACAAGCCCTGACAGATACGCAGTATTTT
j_gene: TRBJ2-5; abundance: many; d_gene: TRBD2; v_gene: TRBV3-1; CDR3aa: CASRRLAGDETQYF; CDR3nt: TGTGCCAGCAGACGACTAGCGGGAGATGAGACCCAGTACTTC
j_gene: TRBJ1-2; abundance: many; d_gene: -; v_gene: TRBV5-1; CDR3aa: CASSPHNYGYTF; CDR3nt: TGCGCCAGCAGTCCCCATAACTATGGCTACACCTTC
j_gene: TRBJ1-4; abundance: many; d_gene: TRBD1; v_gene: TRBV4-2; CDR3aa: CASSQGGQDGEKLFF; CDR3nt: TGTGCCAGCAGCCAAGGGGGACAGGACGGTGAAAAACTGTTTTTT
j_gene: TRBJ1-4; abundance: many; d_gene: TRBD1; v_gene: TRBV20-1; CDR3aa: CSALPGQGYEKLFF; CDR3nt: TGCAGTGCGTTACCGGGACAGGGCTACGAAAAACTGTTTTTT
j_gene: TRBJ1-2; abundance: many; d_gene: -; v_gene: TRBV5-1; CDR3aa: CASSLDATNYGYTF; CDR3nt: TGCGCCAGCAGCTTGGATGCTACTAACTATGGCTACACCTTC
j_gene: TRBJ1-6; abundance: -; d_gene: -; v_gene: TRBV5-1; CDR3aa: CASKVTGRSNNSPLHF; CDR3nt: TGCGCCAGCAAGGTTACGGGACGATCAAATAATTCACCCCTCCACTTT
j_gene: TRBJ2-2; abundance: many; d_gene: -; v_gene: TRBV5-1; CDR3aa: CASKETANTGELFF; CDR3nt: TGCGCCAGCAAGGAGACAGCGAACACCGGGGAGCTGTTTTTT
j_gene: TRBJ2-7; abundance: -; d_gene: TRBD2; v_gene: TRBV7-6; CDR3aa: CASSLAAGNEQYF; CDR3nt: TGTGCCAGCAGCTTAGCAGCGGGAAACGAGCAGTACTTC
j_gene: TRBJ2-3; abundance: many; d_gene: -; v_gene: TRBV7-2; CDR3aa: CASSLGGIDADTQYF; CDR3nt: TGTGCCAGCAGCTTAGGCGGGATCGACGCAGATACGCAGTATTTT
j_gene: TRBJ1-4; abundance: many; d_gene: -; v_gene: TRBV5-1; CDR3aa: CASSFTGIDEKLFF; CDR3nt: TGCGCCAGCAGCTTTACAGGGATCGATGAAAAACTGTTTTTT
j_gene: TRBJ1-2; abundance: many; d_gene: -; v_gene: TRBV13; CDR3aa: CASSLPRRGTNYGYTF; CDR3nt: TGTGCCAGCAGCTTACCCAGACGGGGGACGAACTATGGCTACACCTTC
j_gene: TRBJ1-4; abundance: -; d_gene: TRBD1; v_gene: TRBV7-8; CDR3aa: CASSLAAGGEKLFF; CDR3nt: TGTGCCAGCAGCTTAGCTGCAGGGGGGGAAAAACTGTTTTTT
j_gene: TRBJ2-7; abundance: many; d_gene: -; v_gene: TRBV10-3; CDR3aa: CAISESVGAYEQYF; CDR3nt: TGTGCCATCAGTGAGTCCGTCGGGGCATACGAGCAGTACTTC
j_gene: TRBJ2-3; abundance: few; d_gene: -; v_gene: TRBV12-3/TRBV12-4; CDR3aa: CASSLNVGVTDTQYF; CDR3nt: TGTGCCAGCAGCCTTAATGTGGGAGTCACAGATACGCAGTATTTT
j_gene: TRBJ1-6; abundance: many; d_gene: TRBD1; v_gene: TRBV12-3/TRBV12-4; CDR3aa: CASSLGTGSGSPLNF; CDR3nt: TGTGCCAGCAGTTTAGGGACAGGGTCTGGTTCACCCCTCAACTTT
j_gene: TRBJ2-6; abundance: many; d_gene: -; v_gene: TRBV4-2; CDR3aa: CASSQLSPSGANVLTF; CDR3nt: TGTGCCAGCAGCCAACTTAGTCCCTCTGGGGCCAACGTCCTGACTTTC
j_gene: TRBJ2-1; abundance: many; d_gene: TRBD2; v_gene: TRBV11-1; CDR3aa: CASSPAGTSSYNEQFF; CDR3nt: TGTGCCAGCAGCCCTGCCGGGACTAGCTCCTACAATGAGCAGTTCTTC
j_gene: TRBJ2-2; abundance: many; d_gene: TRBD2; v_gene: TRBV20-1; CDR3aa: CSASRQSTSGSGGELFF; CDR3nt: TGCAGTGCTAGCCGACAATCAACTAGCGGGTCTGGGGGGGAGCTGTTTTTT
j_gene: TRBJ2-1; abundance: many; d_gene: TRBD2; v_gene: TRBV7-2; CDR3aa: CASSLAGRGYNEQFF; CDR3nt: TGTGCCAGCAGCTTAGCGGGGAGGGGTTACAATGAGCAGTTCTTC
j_gene: TRBJ2-1; abundance: many; d_gene: TRBD2; v_gene: TRBV9; CDR3aa: CASSVGLAGDYNEQFF; CDR3nt: TGTGCCAGCAGCGTAGGCCTAGCGGGAGACTACAATGAGCAGTTCTTC
j_gene: TRBJ2-3; abundance: many; d_gene: TRBD2; v_gene: TRBV20-1; CDR3aa: CSASKREGSTDTQYF; CDR3nt: TGCAGTGCGTCAAAGCGGGAGGGGAGCACAGATACGCAGTATTTT
j_gene: TRBJ2-5; abundance: many; d_gene: -; v_gene: TRBV11-2; CDR3aa: CASSRDGGYETQYF; CDR3nt: TGTGCCAGCAGCCGGGATGGGGGATACGAGACCCAGTACTTC
j_gene: TRBJ2-7; abundance: few; d_gene: -; v_gene: TRBV7-2; CDR3aa: CASSLGTIYEQYF; CDR3nt: TGTGCCAGCAGCTTAGGGACCATTTACGAGCAGTACTTC
j_gene: TRBJ2-2; abundance: many; d_gene: -; v_gene: TRBV24-1; CDR3aa: CATSGVGRNTGELFF; CDR3nt: TGTGCCACCAGTGGAGTGGGCAGGAACACCGGGGAGCTGTTTTTT
j_gene: TRBJ1-2; abundance: many; d_gene: -; v_gene: TRBV20-1; CDR3aa: CSARVAGEGYGYTF; CDR3nt: TGCAGTGCTAGAGTAGCAGGGGAGGGATATGGCTACACCTTC
j_gene: TRBJ1-2; abundance: many; d_gene: TRBD1; v_gene: TRBV6-6; CDR3aa: CASSYSAGGGYGYTF; CDR3nt: TGTGCCAGCAGTTACTCCGCAGGGGGCGGTTATGGCTACACCTTC
j_gene: TRBJ1-4; abundance: few; d_gene: -; v_gene: TRBV7-9; CDR3aa: CASSSDRGQREKLFF; CDR3nt: TGTGCCAGCAGCTCCGACCGAGGGCAAAGAGAAAAACTGTTTTTT
j_gene: TRBJ1-2; abundance: many; d_gene: -; v_gene: TRBV9; CDR3aa: CASSVEGGHYGYTF; CDR3nt: TGTGCCAGCAGCGTAGAAGGGGGGCACTATGGCTACACCTTC
j_gene: TRBJ2-7; abundance: many; d_gene: -; v_gene: TRBV5-8; CDR3aa: CASSWVTLLYF; CDR3nt: TGTGCCAGCAGCTGGGTGACACTGCTTTACTTC
j_gene: TRBJ2-5; abundance: many; d_gene: -; v_gene: TRBV9; CDR3aa: CASSVGLREETQYF; CDR3nt: TGTGCCAGCAGCGTAGGACTCAGGGAAGAGACCCAGTACTTC
j_gene: TRBJ1-6; abundance: many; d_gene: -; v_gene: TRBV20-1; CDR3aa: CSAGKGLDSPLHF; CDR3nt: TGCAGTGCCGGCAAGGGCCTTGACTCACCCCTCCACTTT
j_gene: TRBJ1-6; abundance: many; d_gene: -; v_gene: TRBV20-1; CDR3aa: CSARGPGRDNSPLNF; CDR3nt: TGCAGTGCTAGGGGCCCGGGCAGGGATAATTCACCCCTCAACTTT
j_gene: TRBJ1-1; abundance: -; d_gene: -; v_gene: TRBV20-1; CDR3aa: CSARDRAGNTEAFF; CDR3nt: TGCAGTGCTAGAGATCGAGCAGGGAACACTGAAGCTTTCTTT
j_gene: TRBJ1-1; abundance: many; d_gene: TRBD1; v_gene: TRBV20-1; CDR3aa: CSANRGQVLNTEAFF; CDR3nt: TGCAGTGCTAACAGGGGGCAGGTACTGAACACTGAAGCTTTCTTT
j_gene: TRBJ2-5; abundance: many; d_gene: -; v_gene: TRBV20-1; CDR3aa: CSAIDPETQYF; CDR3nt: TGCAGTGCTATAGACCCCGAGACCCAGTACTTC
j_gene: TRBJ2-5; abundance: many; d_gene: -; v_gene: TRBV5-1; CDR3aa: CASSQWRGPTETQYF; CDR3nt: TGCGCCAGCAGTCAGTGGAGGGGACCTACAGAGACCCAGTACTTC
j_gene: TRBJ2-1; abundance: many; d_gene: TRBD1; v_gene: TRBV27; CDR3aa: CASSHGQDEQFF; CDR3nt: TGTGCCAGCAGTCACGGACAGGATGAGCAGTTCTTC
j_gene: TRBJ2-3; abundance: many; d_gene: -; v_gene: TRBV4-3; CDR3aa: CASSPTSYADTQYF; CDR3nt: TGCGCCAGCAGCCCGACTAGTTATGCAGATACGCAGTATTTT